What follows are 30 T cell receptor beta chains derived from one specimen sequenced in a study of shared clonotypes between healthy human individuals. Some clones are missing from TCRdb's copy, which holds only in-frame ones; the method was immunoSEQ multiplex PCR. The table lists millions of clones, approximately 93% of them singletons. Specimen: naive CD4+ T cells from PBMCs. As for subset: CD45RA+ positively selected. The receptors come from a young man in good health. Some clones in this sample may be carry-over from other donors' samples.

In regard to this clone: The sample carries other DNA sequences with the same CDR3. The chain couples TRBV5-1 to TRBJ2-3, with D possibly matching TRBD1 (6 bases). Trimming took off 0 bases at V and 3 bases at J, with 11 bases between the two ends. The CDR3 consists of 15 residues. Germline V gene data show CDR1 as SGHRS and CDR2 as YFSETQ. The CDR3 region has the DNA TGCGCCAGCAGCTTGGAAGGCAGGGGAACAGATACGCAGTATTTT. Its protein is CASSLEGRGTDTQYF. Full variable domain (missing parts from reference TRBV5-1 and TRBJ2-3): KAGVTQTPRYLIKTRGQQVTLSCSPISGHRSVSWYQQTPGQGLQFLFEYFSETQRNKGNFPGRFSGRQFSNSRSEMNVSTLELGDSALYLCASSLEGRGTDTQYFGPGTRLTVL.

CDR3 DNA sequence: TGTGCCAGCAGCTTGGCGTCAGACGCTATCGACTATGGCTACACCTTC. It encodes CASSLASDAIDYGYTF. The chain is built from TRBV5-4 and TRBJ1-2; the D is unclear. Trimming pared 0 bases from V and 3 bases from J, leaving 15 bases between. CDR3 size: 16 residues. The germline gives CDR1 SGHNT, CDR2 YYREEE (reference sequence). Filled out from reference TRBV5-4 and TRBJ1-2, the complete variable domain reads ETGVTQSPTHLIKTRGQQVTLRCSSQSGHNTVSWYQQALGQGPQFIFQYYREEENGRGNFPPRFSGLQFPNYSSELNVNALELDDSALYLCASSLASDAIDYGYTFGSGTRLTVV.

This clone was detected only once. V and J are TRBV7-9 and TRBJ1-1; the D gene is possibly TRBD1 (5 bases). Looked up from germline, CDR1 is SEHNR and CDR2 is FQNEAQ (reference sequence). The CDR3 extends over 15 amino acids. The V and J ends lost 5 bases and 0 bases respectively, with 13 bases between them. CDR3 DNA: TGTGCCAGCAGCCCACCGGGGGGGGTGAACACTGAAGCTTTCTTT. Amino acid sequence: CASSPPGGVNTEAFF.

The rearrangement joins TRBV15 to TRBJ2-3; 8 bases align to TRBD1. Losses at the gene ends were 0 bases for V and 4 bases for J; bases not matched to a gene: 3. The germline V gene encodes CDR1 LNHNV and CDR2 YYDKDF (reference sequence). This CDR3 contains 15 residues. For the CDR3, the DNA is TGTGCCACCAGCAGAGATCGACAGGGGTCAGATACGCAGTATTTT. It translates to CATSRDRQGSDTQYF.

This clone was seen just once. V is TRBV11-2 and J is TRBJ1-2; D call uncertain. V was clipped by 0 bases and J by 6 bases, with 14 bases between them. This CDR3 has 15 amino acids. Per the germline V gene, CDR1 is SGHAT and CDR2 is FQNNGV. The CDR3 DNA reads TGTGCCAGCAGCTTAGATCTCTTAGGGTCGGATGGCTACACCTTC. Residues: CASSLDLLGSDGYTF.

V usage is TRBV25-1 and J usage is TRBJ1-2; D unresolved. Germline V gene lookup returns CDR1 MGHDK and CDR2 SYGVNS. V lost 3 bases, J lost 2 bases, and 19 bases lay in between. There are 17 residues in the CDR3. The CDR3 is CASSEERVWGRNYGYTF. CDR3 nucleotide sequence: TGTGCCAGCAGTGAGGAGCGGGTGTGGGGAAGAAACTATGGCTACACCTTC.

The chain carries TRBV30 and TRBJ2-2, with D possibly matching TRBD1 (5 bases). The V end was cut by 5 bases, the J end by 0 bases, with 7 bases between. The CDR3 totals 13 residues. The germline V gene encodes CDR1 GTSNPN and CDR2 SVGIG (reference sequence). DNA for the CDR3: TGTGCCTGGTCAGGGTCGAACACCGGGGAGCTGTTTTTT. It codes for CAWSGSNTGELFF.

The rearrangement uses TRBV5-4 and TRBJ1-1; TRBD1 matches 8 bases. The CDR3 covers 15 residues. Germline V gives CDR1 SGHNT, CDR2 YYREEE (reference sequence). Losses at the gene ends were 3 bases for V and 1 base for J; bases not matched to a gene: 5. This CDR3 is CASSSAGQGNTEAFF. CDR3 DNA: TGTGCCAGCAGCTCGGCTGGACAGGGGAACACTGAAGCTTTCTTT.

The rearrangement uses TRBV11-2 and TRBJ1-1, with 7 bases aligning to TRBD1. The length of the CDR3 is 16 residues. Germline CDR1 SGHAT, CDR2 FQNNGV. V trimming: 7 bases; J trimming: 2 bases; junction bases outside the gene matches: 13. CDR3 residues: CASTFKVGTDNTEAFF. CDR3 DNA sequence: TGTGCCAGCACCTTCAAAGTCGGGACAGACAACACTGAAGCTTTCTTT.

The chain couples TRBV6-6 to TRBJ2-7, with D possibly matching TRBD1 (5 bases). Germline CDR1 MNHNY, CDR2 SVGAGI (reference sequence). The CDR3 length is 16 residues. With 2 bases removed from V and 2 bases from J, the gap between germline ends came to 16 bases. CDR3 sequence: CASSYKRQKKTYEQYF. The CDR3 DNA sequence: TGTGCCAGCAGTTACAAGCGACAGAAAAAAACCTACGAGCAGTACTTC.

The CDR3 DNA follows: TGTGCCAGCAGGGGGATAACAGCTGAAATATCCTACGAGCAGTACTTC. Protein sequence: CASRGITAEISYEQYF. The V call is TRBV28, the J call TRBJ2-7, with D unclear. V gave up 6 bases and J gave up 1 base, with 19 bases separating them. The CDR3 consists of 16 residues. Germline-derived CDR1 and CDR2 are MDHEN and SYDVKM.

CDR3 nucleotides: TGTGCCAGCAGCTTAGAACAGGGTCCCTACAATGAGCAGTTCTTC. This gives the protein CASSLEQGPYNEQFF. This chain links TRBV7-9 with TRBJ2-1, with D maybe TRBD1 (6 bases). The CDR3 length is 15 residues. Germline V lookup: CDR1 SEHNR, CDR2 FQNEAQ (reference sequence). V was trimmed by 1 base and J by 2 bases, leaving 9 bases between them.

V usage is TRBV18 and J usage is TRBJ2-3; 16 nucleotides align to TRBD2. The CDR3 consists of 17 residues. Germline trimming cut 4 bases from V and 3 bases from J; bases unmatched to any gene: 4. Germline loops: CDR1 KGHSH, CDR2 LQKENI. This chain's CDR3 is CASSQPGLAGGTDTQYF. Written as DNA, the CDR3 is TGTGCCAGCTCACAACCGGGACTAGCGGGAGGGACAGATACGCAGTATTTT. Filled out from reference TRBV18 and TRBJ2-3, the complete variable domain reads NAGVMQNPRHLVRRRGQEARLRCSPMKGHSHVYWYRQLPEEGLKFMVYLQKENIIDESGMPKERFSAEFPKEGPSILRIQQVVRGDSAAYFCASSQPGLAGGTDTQYFGPGTRLTVL.

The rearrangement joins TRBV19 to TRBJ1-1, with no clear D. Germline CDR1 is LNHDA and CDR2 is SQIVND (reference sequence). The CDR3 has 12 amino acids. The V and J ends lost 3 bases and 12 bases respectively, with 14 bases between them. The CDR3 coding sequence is TGTGCCAGTAGTATCGGCCCCTATCCCCCTTTCTTT. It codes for CASSIGPYPPFF.

The CDR3 DNA follows: TGTGCCAGCAGCTTGATGCCAGCCCCATTTAATGAAAAACTGTTTTTT. Protein: CASSLMPAPFNEKLFF. The chain is built from TRBV5-5 and TRBJ1-4; D is uncertain. Germline V gene data show CDR1 as SGHKS and CDR2 as YYEKEE (reference sequence). The V and J ends lost 1 base and 4 bases respectively, with 14 bases between them. The CDR3 length is 16 residues.

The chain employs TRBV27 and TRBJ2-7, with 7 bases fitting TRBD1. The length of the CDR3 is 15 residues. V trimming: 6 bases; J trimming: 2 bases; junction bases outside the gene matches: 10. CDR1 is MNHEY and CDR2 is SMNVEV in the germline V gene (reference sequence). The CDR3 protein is CASRDRFGGPYEQYF. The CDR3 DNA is TGTGCCAGCAGGGACAGGTTTGGGGGACCCTACGAGCAGTACTTC.

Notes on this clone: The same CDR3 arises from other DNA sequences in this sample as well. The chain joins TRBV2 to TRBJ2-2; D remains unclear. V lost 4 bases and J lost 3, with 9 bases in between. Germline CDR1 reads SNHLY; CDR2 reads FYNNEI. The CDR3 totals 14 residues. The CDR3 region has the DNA TGTGCCAGCAGTGTTCAAGGATACACCGGGGAGCTGTTTTTT. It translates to CASSVQGYTGELFF.

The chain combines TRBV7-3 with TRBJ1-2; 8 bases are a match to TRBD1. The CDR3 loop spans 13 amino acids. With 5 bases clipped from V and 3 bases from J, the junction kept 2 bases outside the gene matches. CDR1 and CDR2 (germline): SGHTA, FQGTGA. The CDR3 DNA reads TGTGCCAGCAGCCCGGGACAGGACTATGGCTACACCTTC. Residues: CASSPGQDYGYTF.

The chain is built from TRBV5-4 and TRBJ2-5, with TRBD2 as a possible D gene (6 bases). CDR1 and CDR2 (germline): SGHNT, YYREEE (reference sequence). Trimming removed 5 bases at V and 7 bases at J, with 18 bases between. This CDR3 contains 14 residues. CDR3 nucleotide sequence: TGTGCCAGCAGTCCCGGACCTATCGGGAGGACCCAGTACTTC. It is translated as CASSPGPIGRTQYF.

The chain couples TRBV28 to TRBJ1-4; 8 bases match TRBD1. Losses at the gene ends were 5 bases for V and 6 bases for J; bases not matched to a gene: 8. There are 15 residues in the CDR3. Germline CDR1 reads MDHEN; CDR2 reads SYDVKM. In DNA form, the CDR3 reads TGTGCCAGCAGTACCCGACAGGGGTGGGATGAAAAACTGTTTTTT. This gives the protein CASSTRQGWDEKLFF.

The CDR3 sequence is CAWTLPSSGRTGELFF. The CDR3 DNA follows: TGTGCCTGGACCTTACCCTCTAGCGGGAGGACCGGGGAGCTGTTTTTT. The chain links TRBV30 to TRBJ2-2; 11 bases are shared with TRBD2. Per germline, CDR1 GTSNPN and CDR2 SVGIG (reference sequence). The CDR3 is 16 residues long. The trim removed 4 bases at V and 5 bases at J, leaving 9 bases unmatched.

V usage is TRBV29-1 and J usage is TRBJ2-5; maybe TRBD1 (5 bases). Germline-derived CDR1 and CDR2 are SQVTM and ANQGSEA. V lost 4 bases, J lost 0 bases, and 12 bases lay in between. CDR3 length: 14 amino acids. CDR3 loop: CSVGQQGNQETQYF. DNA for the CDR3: TGCAGCGTTGGCCAGCAGGGCAACCAAGAGACCCAGTACTTC.

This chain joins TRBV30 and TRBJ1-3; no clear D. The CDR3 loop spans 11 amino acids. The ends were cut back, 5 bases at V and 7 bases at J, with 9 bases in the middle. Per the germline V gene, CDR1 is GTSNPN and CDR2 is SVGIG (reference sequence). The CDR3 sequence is CAWWLGNTIYF. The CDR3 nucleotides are TGTGCCTGGTGGCTTGGGAACACCATATATTTT.

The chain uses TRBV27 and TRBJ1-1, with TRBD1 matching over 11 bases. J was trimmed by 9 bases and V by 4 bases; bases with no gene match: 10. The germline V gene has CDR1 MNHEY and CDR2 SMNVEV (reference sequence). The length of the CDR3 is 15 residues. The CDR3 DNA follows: TGTGCCAGCAGTTCTTTCGAACGGGACAGGGGGAAAGCTTTCTTT. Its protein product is CASSSFERDRGKAFF.

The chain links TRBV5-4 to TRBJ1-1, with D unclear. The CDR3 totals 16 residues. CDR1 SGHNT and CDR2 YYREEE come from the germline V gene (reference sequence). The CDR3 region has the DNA TGTCTTTGGGCGAACCCATTAGGTTTTACGAACACTGAAGCTTTCTTT. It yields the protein CLWANPLGFTNTEAFF. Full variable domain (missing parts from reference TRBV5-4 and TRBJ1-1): ETGVTQSPTHLIKTRGQQVTLRCSSQSGHNTVSWYQQALGQGPQFIFQYYREEENGRGNFPPRFSGLQFPNYSSELNVNALELDDSALYLCLWANPLGFTNTEAFFGQGTRLTVV.

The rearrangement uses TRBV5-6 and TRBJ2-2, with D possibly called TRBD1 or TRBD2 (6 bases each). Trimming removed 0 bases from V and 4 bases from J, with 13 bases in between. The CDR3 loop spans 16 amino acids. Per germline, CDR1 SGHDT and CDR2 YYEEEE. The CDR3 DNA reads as TGTGCCAGCAGCTTGGTAGGGGGGCGACCCACCGGGGAGCTGTTTTTT. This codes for CASSLVGGRPTGELFF.

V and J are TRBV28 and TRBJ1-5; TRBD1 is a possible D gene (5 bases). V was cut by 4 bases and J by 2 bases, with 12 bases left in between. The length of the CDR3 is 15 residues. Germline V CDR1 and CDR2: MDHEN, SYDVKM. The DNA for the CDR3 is TGTGCCAGCAGTTCCGGGGCTGAACGCAATCAGCCCCAGCATTTT. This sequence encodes CASSSGAERNQPQHF.

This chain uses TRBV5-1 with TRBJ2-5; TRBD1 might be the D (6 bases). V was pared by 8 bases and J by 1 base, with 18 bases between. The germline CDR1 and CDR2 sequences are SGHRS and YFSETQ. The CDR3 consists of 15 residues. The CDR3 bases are TGCGCCAGTACTGGGGGCTCAATCCCCCAAGAGACCCAGTACTTC. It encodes CASTGGSIPQETQYF.

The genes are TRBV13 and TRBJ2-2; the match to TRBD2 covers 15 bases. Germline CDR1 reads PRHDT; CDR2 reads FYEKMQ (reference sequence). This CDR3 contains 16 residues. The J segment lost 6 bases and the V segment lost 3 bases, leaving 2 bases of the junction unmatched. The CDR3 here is CASSLGLAGGAGELFF. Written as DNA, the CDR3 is TGTGCCAGCAGCTTGGGACTAGCGGGAGGTGCCGGGGAGCTGTTTTTT. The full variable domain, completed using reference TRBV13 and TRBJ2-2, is AAGVIQSPRHLIKEKRETATLKCYPIPRHDTVYWYQQGPGQDPQFLISFYEKMQSDKGSIPDRFSAQQFSDYHSELNMSSLELGDSALYFCASSLGLAGGAGELFFGEGSRLTVL.

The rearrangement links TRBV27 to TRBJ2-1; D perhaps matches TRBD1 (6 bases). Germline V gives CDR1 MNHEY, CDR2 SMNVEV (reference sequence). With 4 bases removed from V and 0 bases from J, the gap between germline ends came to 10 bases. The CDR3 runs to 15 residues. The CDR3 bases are TGTGCCAGCAGTTCACAGGGAAGCTCCTACAATGAGCAGTTCTTC. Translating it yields CASSSQGSSYNEQFF.